The 22 T cell receptor beta chains below all came from one sample that was sequenced in a study of blood T cells in healthy people across ages. PCR was performed a second time for about 7 to 11 cycles using a sample-barcoded 5' primer and a J-beta primer mix. In TCRdb, the 5' RACE reads were re-called with MiXCR into one record per CDR3 protein. The sample holds around 1,000,000 distinct CDR3 sequences; approximately 25% are singletons and the top ten take less than 0.75%. This sample was also put to use in a study of T cells of mothers and their children.

The material sequenced was blood. The receptors shown here come from a girl between 2 and 10 years old in good health.

This clonotype was picked up many times. CDR3 in amino acids: CASSPGTGLFEQYF. The CDR3 coding sequence is TGTGCCAGCAGCCCAGGGACAGGGCTCTTCGAGCAGTACTTC. The chain links TRBV9 to TRBJ2-7; 9 nucleotides line up with TRBD1. Germline trimming cut 4 bases from V and 6 bases from J; bases unmatched to any gene: 8. The CDR3 runs to 14 residues. The germline CDR1 and CDR2 sequences are SGDLS and YYNGEE. Variable domain in full (rest from reference TRBV9 and TRBJ2-7): DSGVTQTPKHLITATGQRVTLRCSPRSGDLSVYWYQQSLDQGLQFLIQYYNGEERAKGNILERFSAQQFPDLHSELNLSSLELGDSALYFCASSPGTGLFEQYFGPGTRLTVT.

CDR3 nucleotides: TGTGCCAGCAGCTTAGCCCCGGAGGTCTACGAGCAGTACTTC. This codes for CASSLAPEVYEQYF. The V call is TRBV7-2, the J call TRBJ2-7; possible D gene TRBD2, 5 bases. CDR1 and CDR2 (germline): SGHTA, FQGNSA. CDR3 size: 14 residues. V was trimmed by 0 bases and J by 3 bases, leaving 9 bases between them.

Details on this clonotype: An end of the junction does not agree with germline; a read error may underlie this. The genes are TRBV7-2 and TRBJ2-5; no definite D call. The CDR3 has 11 amino acids. CDR1 is SGHTA and CDR2 is FQGNSA in the germline V gene. CDR3 DNA sequence: TGTGCCAGCACTGCCCAAGAGACCCACTACTTC. Translating gives CASTAQETHYF.

The rearrangement joins TRBV27 to TRBJ1-1, with D perhaps TRBD1 (5 bases). CDR1 is MNHEY and CDR2 is SMNVEV in the germline V gene (reference sequence). The CDR3 runs 16 residues. The V end lost 5 bases, the J end lost 1 base, and 17 bases lay between the germline ends. The CDR3 nucleotides are TGTGCCAGCAGTCCTTATCGAGGGGAGAAGAACACTGAAGCTTTCTTT. Its protein product is CASSPYRGEKNTEAFF.

V and J are TRBV20-1 and TRBJ2-1, with TRBD2 as a possible D gene (6 bases). Per the germline V gene, CDR1 is DFQATT and CDR2 is SNEGSKA (reference sequence). The CDR3 consists of 13 residues. V gave up 7 bases and J gave up 3 bases, with 13 bases separating them. The CDR3 loop reads CSGSLANYNEQFF. The CDR3 DNA reads TGCAGTGGCTCGCTAGCGAACTACAATGAGCAGTTCTTC.

V usage is TRBV28 and J usage is TRBJ2-3; 10 nucleotides match TRBD2. Per the germline V gene, CDR1 is MDHEN and CDR2 is SYDVKM. Trimming at V came to 8 bases and at J to 4 bases, leaving 6 bases not matched to a gene. The CDR3 has 14 amino acids. In DNA, the CDR3 is TGTGCCAGCCAGCGGGAGGGCCTCGCAGATACGCAGTATTTT. Protein product: CASQREGLADTQYF.

This clonotype was detected a few times. The V and J genes are TRBV4-2 and TRBJ1-4, with a tentative D call TRBD1 (5 bases). The V and J ends lost 0 bases and 7 bases respectively, with 18 bases between them. Germline V CDR1 and CDR2: LGHNA, YNFKEQ. This CDR3 comprises 17 residues. CDR3 region: CASSQERGTLSAEKLFF. CDR3 coding DNA: TGTGCCAGCAGCCAAGAACGGGGGACCCTCTCAGCTGAAAAACTGTTTTTT.

The chain links TRBV6-5 to TRBJ1-2; D remains ambiguous. Germline loops: CDR1 MNHEY, CDR2 SVGAGI. The CDR3 covers 14 residues. V was trimmed by 5 bases and J by 8 bases, leaving 18 bases between them. The CDR3 sequence is CASSPKPIPRGYTF. As DNA, the CDR3 is TGTGCCAGCAGTCCCAAGCCCATTCCGAGGGGCTACACCTTC.

V is TRBV4-2 and J is TRBJ2-7; possibly TRBD1 for D (5 bases). This CDR3 spans 15 amino acids. Trimming took 2 bases from V and 5 from J, leaving 16 bases between them. From germline, CDR1 is LGHNA and CDR2 YNFKEQ. The CDR3 protein is CASSQKTGYPDEQYF. The CDR3 DNA reads TGTGCCAGCAGCCAAAAAACAGGTTATCCCGACGAGCAGTACTTC.

This chain uses TRBV20-1 with TRBJ1-2; 7 bases map to TRBD1. Germline lookup yields CDR1 DFQATT and CDR2 SNEGSKA (reference sequence). With 3 bases clipped from V and 8 bases from J, the junction kept 9 bases outside the gene matches. The CDR3 runs 13 residues. The CDR3 is CSASNDRAGGYTF. The CDR3 bases are TGCAGTGCTAGTAATGACAGGGCTGGGGGCTACACCTTC.

V is TRBV20-1 and J is TRBJ2-1; D is uncertain. The length of the CDR3 is 16 residues. V was pared by 0 bases and J by 5 bases, with 17 bases between. CDR1 and CDR2 (germline): DFQATT, SNEGSKA (reference sequence). DNA for the CDR3: TGCAGTGCTAGAGATGAGTCTCGGGCAGATAACAATGAGCAGTTCTTC. Translating it yields CSARDESRADNNEQFF.

V is TRBV2 and J is TRBJ2-3; D not certain. The CDR3 has 14 residues. Germline V gene sequence: CDR1 SNHLY, CDR2 FYNNEI. V lost 6 bases, J lost 2 bases, and 12 bases lay in between. The CDR3 loop is CASRKSQFTDTQYF. CDR3 DNA sequence: TGTGCCAGCAGAAAGAGCCAGTTCACAGATACGCAGTATTTT.

This clonotype appeared once. At one boundary the junction diverges from the germline segment, which might be a read error. The genes are TRBV20-1 and TRBJ2-7; 11 bases are a match to TRBD2. Germline lookup yields CDR1 DFQATT and CDR2 SNEGSKA (reference sequence). The CDR3 is 16 residues long. The CDR3 region has the DNA TGCAGTGCTAGACCTAGCGGGGGGTCTAGCTCCTGCGAGCAGTACTTC. Protein product: CSARPSGGSSSCEQYF.

This clonotype has just a few counts. The gene calls are TRBV28 and TRBJ2-1; possible D gene TRBD1, 5 bases. The closer fit of TRBJ2-7 to the DNA end suggests the J call may be wrong. The CDR3 loop spans 14 amino acids. CDR1 MDHEN and CDR2 SYDVKM come from the germline V gene. The CDR3 is CASSFAREGYEQYF. The CDR3 DNA reads TGTGCCAGCAGTTTCGCCAGGGAAGGCTACGAGCAGTACTTC.

This clonotype came up a few times. The J gene is TRBJ1-2, the V gene TRBV12-3 or TRBV12-4; D is uncertain. Deletions cut 7 bases from V and 1 base from J, with 7 bases between. The CDR3 extends over 12 amino acids. CDR3 amino acids: CASTGINYGYTF. The CDR3, as DNA: TGTGCCAGCACCGGGATTAACTATGGCTACACCTTC.

In this sample, this clonotype turned up a few times. The CDR3 nucleotides read TGTGCCAGCAGCAAAGGACTACAAGAGACCCAGTACTTC. This sequence encodes CASSKGLQETQYF. The chain has TRBV21-1 and TRBJ2-5; the table gives TRBD2 as D, unverified against the DNA. TRBV21-1 is marked as a pseudogene. The CDR3 has 13 residues.

V usage is TRBV5-1 and J usage is TRBJ2-5; TRBD1 matches 11 bases. The tail of the sequence fits TRBJ2-1 better, so the J call may be wrong. From germline, CDR1 is SGHRS and CDR2 YFSETQ. This CDR3 has 16 amino acids. CDR3 coding DNA: TGCGCCAGCAGCTTGCCCGGGACAGGGGGGCAGCATGAGCAGTTCTTC. It translates to CASSLPGTGGQHEQFF.

As regards this clonotype: Without the conserved terminal phenylalanine or tryptophan, this CDR3 likely stems from a read error. This chain joins TRBV7-8 and TRBJ2-5, with TRBD1 matching 8 bases. The tail of the sequence fits TRBJ2-7 better, so the J call may be wrong. The CDR3 runs to 14 residues. Germline-derived CDR1 and CDR2 are SGHVS and FQNEAQ. This CDR3 reads CASKFRGQGHEQYL. The DNA for the CDR3 is TGTGCCAGCAAGTTTAGAGGACAGGGTCACGAGCAGTACCTC.

V usage is TRBV9 and J usage is TRBJ2-5; D is perhaps TRBD1 or TRBD2 (5 bases each). The V gene lost 4 bases and the J gene lost 4 bases, with 14 bases spanning the gap. CDR1 and CDR2 (germline): SGDLS, YYNGEE. The CDR3 contains 14 residues. CDR3 DNA: TGTGCCAGCAGCCTTGGGACCACGGTAGAGACCCAGTACTTC. Encoded protein: CASSLGTTVETQYF.

This clonotype was seen a few times. Written as DNA, the CDR3 is TGTGCCAGCACGGTACTAGCGGGATTCGCCGAGCAGTACTTC. This sequence encodes CASTVLAGFAEQYF. The chain recombines TRBV7-2 with TRBJ2-7, with 10 bases that match TRBD2. The CDR3 has 14 amino acids. Germline V lookup: CDR1 SGHTA, CDR2 FQGNSA. With V trimmed by 7 bases and J by 6 bases, 9 bases remained unmatched.

This rearrangement joins TRBV7-9 to TRBJ2-7, with a possible D match to TRBD2 (6 bases). The CDR3 is 14 amino acids. In germline, CDR1 is SEHNR, CDR2 FQNEAQ (reference sequence). With 1 base removed from V and 4 bases from J, the gap between germline ends came to 11 bases. This CDR3 is CASSLERALYEQYF. The CDR3 DNA is TGTGCCAGCAGCTTAGAGCGGGCCTTATACGAGCAGTACTTC. Complete variable domain (other parts from reference TRBV7-9 and TRBJ2-7): DTGVSQNPRHKITKRGQNVTFRCDPISEHNRLYWYRQTLGQGPEFLTYFQNEAQLEKSRLLSDRFSAERPKGSFSTLEIQRTEQGDSAMYLCASSLERALYEQYFGPGTRLTVT.

This clonotype was recorded a few times. The chain joins TRBV9 to TRBJ2-3, with 9 bases that match TRBD2. This CDR3 region has 16 residues. Trimming at V came to 3 bases and at J to 3 bases, leaving 8 bases not matched to a gene. Germline V gives CDR1 SGDLS, CDR2 YYNGEE. CDR3 sequence (DNA): TGTGCCAGCAGCGAGGGAGCGGGGGGCGGTACAGATACGCAGTATTTT. Translation: CASSEGAGGGTDTQYF. Drawing the rest from reference TRBV9 and TRBJ2-3, the complete variable domain is DSGVTQTPKHLITATGQRVTLRCSPRSGDLSVYWYQQSLDQGLQFLIQYYNGEERAKGNILERFSAQQFPDLHSELNLSSLELGDSALYFCASSEGAGGGTDTQYFGPGTRLTVL.